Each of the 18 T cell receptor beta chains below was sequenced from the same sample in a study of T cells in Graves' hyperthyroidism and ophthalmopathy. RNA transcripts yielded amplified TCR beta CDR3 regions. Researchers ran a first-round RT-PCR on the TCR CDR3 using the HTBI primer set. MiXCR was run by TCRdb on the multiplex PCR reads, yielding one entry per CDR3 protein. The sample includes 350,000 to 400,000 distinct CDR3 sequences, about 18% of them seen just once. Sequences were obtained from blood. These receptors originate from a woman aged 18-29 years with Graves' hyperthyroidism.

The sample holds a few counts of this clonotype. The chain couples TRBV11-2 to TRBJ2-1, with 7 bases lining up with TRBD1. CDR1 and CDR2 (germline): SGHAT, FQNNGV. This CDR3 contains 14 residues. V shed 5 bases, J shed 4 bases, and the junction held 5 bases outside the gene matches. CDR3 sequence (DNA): TGTGCCAGCAGCCGACAGGGACGTTACAATGAGCAGTTCTTC. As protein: CASSRQGRYNEQFF.

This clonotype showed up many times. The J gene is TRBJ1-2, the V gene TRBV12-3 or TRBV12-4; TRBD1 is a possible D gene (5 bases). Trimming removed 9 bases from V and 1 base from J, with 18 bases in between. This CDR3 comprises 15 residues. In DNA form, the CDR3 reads TGTGCCAGTCTGCTGGGACCTCACATTAACTATGGCTACACCTTC. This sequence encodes CASLLGPHINYGYTF.

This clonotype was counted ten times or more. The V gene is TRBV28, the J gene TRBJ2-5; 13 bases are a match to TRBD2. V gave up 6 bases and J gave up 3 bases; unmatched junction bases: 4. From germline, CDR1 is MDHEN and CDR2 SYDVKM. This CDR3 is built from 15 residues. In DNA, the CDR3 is TGTGCCAGCAGGTCACTAGCGGGGGGGAAAGAGACCCAGTACTTC. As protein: CASRSLAGGKETQYF.

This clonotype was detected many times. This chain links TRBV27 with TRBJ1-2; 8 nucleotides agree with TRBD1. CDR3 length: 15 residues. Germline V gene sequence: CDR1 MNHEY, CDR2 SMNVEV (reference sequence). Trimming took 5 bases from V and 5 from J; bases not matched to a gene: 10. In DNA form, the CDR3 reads TGTGCCAGCAGTACCCAGGGGGCGTCTAGGTATGGCTACACCTTC. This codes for CASSTQGASRYGYTF.

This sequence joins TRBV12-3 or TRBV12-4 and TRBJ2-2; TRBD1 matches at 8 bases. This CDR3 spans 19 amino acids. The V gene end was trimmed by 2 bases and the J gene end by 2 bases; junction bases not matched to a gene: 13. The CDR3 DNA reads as TGTGCCAGCAGTTTAAGGGCCAGGGGGCTACGGCATAACACCGGGGAGCTGTTTTTT. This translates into CASSLRARGLRHNTGELFF.

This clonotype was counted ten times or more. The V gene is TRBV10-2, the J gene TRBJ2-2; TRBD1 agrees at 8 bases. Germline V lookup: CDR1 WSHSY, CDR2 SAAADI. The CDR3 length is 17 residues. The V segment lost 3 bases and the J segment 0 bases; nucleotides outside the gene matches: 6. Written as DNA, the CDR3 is TGCGCCAGCAGTGAACTGGGACAGGACGCGAACACCGGGGAGCTGTTTTTT. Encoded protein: CASSELGQDANTGELFF.

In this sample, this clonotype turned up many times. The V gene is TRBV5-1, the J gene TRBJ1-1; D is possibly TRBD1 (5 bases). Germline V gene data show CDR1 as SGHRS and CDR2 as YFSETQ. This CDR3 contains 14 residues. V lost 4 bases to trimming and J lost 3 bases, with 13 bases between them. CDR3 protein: CASSPNGRDTEAFF. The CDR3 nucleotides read TGCGCCAGCAGCCCCAACGGCAGGGACACTGAAGCTTTCTTT.

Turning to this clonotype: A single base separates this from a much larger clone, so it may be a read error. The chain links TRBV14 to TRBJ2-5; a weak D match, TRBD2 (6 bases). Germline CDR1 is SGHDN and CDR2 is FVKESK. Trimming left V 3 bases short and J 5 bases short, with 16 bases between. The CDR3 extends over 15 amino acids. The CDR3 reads CASSHLGTGGETQYF. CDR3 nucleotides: TGTGCCAGCAGCCACCTCGGGACTGGAGGCGAGACCCAGTACTTC.

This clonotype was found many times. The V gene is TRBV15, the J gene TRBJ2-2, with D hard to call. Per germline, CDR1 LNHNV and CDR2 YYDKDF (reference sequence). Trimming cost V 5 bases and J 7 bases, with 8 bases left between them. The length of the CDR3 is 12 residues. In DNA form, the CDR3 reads TGTGCCACCAGCTCCCCAGGCGGGGAGCTGTTTTTT. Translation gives CATSSPGGELFF. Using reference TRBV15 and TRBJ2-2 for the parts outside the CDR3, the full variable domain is DAMVIQNPRYQVTQFGKPVTLSCSQTLNHNVMYWYQQKSSQAPKLLFHYYDKDFNNEADTPDNFQSRRPNTSFCFLDIRSPGLGDTAMYLCATSSPGGELFFGEGSRLTVL.

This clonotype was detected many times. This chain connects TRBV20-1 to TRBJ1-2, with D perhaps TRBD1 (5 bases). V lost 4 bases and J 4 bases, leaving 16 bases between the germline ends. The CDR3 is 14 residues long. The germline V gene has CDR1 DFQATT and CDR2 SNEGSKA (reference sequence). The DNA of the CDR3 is TGCAGTGCTAAGAGGGGCCAGGGAGGCTATGGCTACACCTTC. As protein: CSAKRGQGGYGYTF.

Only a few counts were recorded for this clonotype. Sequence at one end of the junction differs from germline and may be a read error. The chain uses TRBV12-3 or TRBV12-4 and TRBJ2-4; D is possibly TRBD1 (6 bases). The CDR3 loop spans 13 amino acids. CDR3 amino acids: CASSTGYQNIKYF. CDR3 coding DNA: TGTGCCAGCAGTACAGGGTACCAAAACATTAAGTACTTC.

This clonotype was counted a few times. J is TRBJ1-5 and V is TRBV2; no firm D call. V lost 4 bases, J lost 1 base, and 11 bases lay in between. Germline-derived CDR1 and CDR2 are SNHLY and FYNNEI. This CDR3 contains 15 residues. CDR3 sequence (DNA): TGTGCCAGCAGTGTGGCCGGGATCAGCAATCAGCCCCAGCATTTT. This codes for CASSVAGISNQPQHF.

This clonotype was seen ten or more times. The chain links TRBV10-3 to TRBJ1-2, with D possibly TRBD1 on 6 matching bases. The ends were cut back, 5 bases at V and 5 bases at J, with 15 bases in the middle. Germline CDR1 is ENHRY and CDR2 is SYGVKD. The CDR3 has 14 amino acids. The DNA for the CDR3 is TGTGCCATCAGTTCGGGGTCAGGGGTATATGGCTACACCTTC. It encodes CAISSGSGVYGYTF.

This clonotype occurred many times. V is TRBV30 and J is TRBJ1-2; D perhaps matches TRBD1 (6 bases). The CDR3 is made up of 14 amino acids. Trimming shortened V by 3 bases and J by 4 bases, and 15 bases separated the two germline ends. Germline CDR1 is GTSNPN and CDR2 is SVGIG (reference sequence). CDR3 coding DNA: TGTGCCTGGAGAGTAGGGGGGTTTGTCTATGGCTACACCTTC. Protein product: CAWRVGGFVYGYTF.

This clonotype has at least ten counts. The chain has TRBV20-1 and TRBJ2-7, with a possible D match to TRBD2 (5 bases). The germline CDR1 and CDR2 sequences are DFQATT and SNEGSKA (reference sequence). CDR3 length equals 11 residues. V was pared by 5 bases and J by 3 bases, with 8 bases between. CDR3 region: CSAPLGYEQYF. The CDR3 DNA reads TGCAGTGCTCCACTAGGCTACGAGCAGTACTTC.

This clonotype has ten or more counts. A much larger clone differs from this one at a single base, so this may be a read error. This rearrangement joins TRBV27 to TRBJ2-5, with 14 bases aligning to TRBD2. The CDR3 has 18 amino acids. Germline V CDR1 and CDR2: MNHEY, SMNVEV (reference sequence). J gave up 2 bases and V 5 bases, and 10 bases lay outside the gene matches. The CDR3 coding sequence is TGTGCCAGCAGTCCTCTTCTAGGGACTAGCGGGGGACAAGAGACCCAGTACTTC. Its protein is CASSPLLGTSGGQETQYF.

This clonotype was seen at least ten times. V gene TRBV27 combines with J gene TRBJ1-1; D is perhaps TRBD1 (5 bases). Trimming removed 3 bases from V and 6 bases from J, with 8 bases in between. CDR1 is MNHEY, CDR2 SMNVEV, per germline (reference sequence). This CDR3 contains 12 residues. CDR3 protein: CASSFGGAEAFF. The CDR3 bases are TGTGCCAGCAGTTTTGGGGGGGCTGAAGCTTTCTTT.

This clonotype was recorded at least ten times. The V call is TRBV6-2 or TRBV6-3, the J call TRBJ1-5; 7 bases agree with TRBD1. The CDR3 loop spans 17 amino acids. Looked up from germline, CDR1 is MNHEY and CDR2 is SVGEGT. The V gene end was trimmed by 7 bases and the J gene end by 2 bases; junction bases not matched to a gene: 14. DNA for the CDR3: TGTGCCAGCACCGCACACAGGGGCGCCTATGGCAATCAGCCCCAGCATTTT. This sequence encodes CASTAHRGAYGNQPQHF.